A selection of T cell receptor beta chains follows, all from one sample in a study of cytotoxic CD8 clonotypes in ibrutinib-treated CLL. Some clones are missing from TCRdb's copy, which holds only in-frame ones; the method was immunoSEQ multiplex PCR. The table shows approximately 140,000 clones, with more than 85% occurring only once. Source: PBMCs, taken after 12 months of ibrutinib treatment. These receptors came from a human donor with chronic lymphocytic leukemia. Each CDR3 is given with its conserved first and last residue. D genes are given only for firm matches. Expanded clones get a size class; other rows say once, few or many, or leave the size out.

D: .; J: TRBJ2-7; V: TRBV27; size: .; DNA: TGTGCCAGCAGTACGACAGGAAGGTCAGAAGGCGAGCAGTACTTC; CDR3: CASSTTGRSEGEQYF
D: .; J: TRBJ2-3; V: TRBV6-5; size: .; DNA: TGTGCCAGCAGTTACCTCCCCCTCGGCCGGGACCTTACGCAGTATTTT; CDR3: CASSYLPLGRDLTQYF
D: TRBD1; J: TRBJ2-5; V: TRBV28; size: .; DNA: TGTGCCAGCGGAGACAGGGGGGGACTGCGACTCCAAGAGACCCAGTACTTC; CDR3: CASGDRGGLRLQETQYF
D: .; J: TRBJ2-7; V: TRBV4-1; size: once; DNA: TGCGCCAGCAGCCAAGTGGAACTAGAAAGTACAATGTACGAGCAGTACTTC; CDR3: CASSQVELESTMYEQYF
D: TRBD2; J: TRBJ2-1; V: TRBV9; size: .; DNA: TGTGCCAGCAGCGTAGACGGCGGGAGCTCCTACAATGAGCAGTTCTTC; CDR3: CASSVDGGSSYNEQFF
D: .; J: TRBJ1-1; V: TRBV6-5; size: .; DNA: TGTGCCAGCAGCTATGGACACCCTAACACTGAAGCTTTCTTT; CDR3: CASSYGHPNTEAFF
D: .; J: TRBJ2-7; V: TRBV7-2; size: .; DNA: TGTGCCAGCAGCTCCCAACCCCTTGAGCAGTACTTC; CDR3: CASSSQPLEQYF
D: .; J: TRBJ2-7; V: TRBV6-6; size: .; DNA: TGTGCCAGCAGTTCCGACTACTACGAGCAGTACTTC; CDR3: CASSSDYYEQYF
D: TRBD1; J: TRBJ1-5; V: TRBV5-1; size: .; DNA: TGCGCCAGCAGCCCCGGACAGGATAGCAATCAGCCCCAGCATTTT; CDR3: CASSPGQDSNQPQHF
D: .; J: TRBJ1-4; V: TRBV27; size: .; DNA: TGTGCCAGCAGCGCCGGACGCCAGGCAGTATCTAATGAAAAACTGTTTTTT; CDR3: CASSAGRQAVSNEKLFF
D: .; J: TRBJ2-7; V: TRBV4-3; size: .; DNA: TGCGCCAGCAGCCAAGATCAGGGTTTCTGGGGCGAGCAGTACTTC; CDR3: CASSQDQGFWGEQYF
D: .; J: TRBJ1-4; V: TRBV10-3; size: .; DNA: TGTGCCATCAGTCAGACCTCAACTAATGAAAAACTGTTTTTT; CDR3: CAISQTSTNEKLFF
D: TRBD2; J: TRBJ2-1; V: TRBV7-9; size: once; DNA: TGTGCCAGCAGCTTGTTCGGAGCGGGAGTCTCTGAGCAGTTCTTC; CDR3: CASSLFGAGVSEQFF
D: .; J: TRBJ1-2; V: TRBV15; size: .; DNA: TGTGCCACCAGCAGAGGAGGTAGAGGCTACACCTTC; CDR3: CATSRGGRGYTF
D: .; J: TRBJ2-5; V: TRBV11-2; size: .; DNA: TGTGCCAGCAGCCCCCTTAGGGGGAAGGAGTCAGAGACCCAGTACTTC; CDR3: CASSPLRGKESETQYF
D: .; J: TRBJ1-4; V: TRBV25-1; size: many; DNA: TGTGCCAGCAGTGCAATGAACCCGGGACCTAATGAAAAACTGTTTTTT; CDR3: CASSAMNPGPNEKLFF
D: .; J: TRBJ2-1; V: TRBV7-9; size: .; DNA: TGTGCCAGCATGCGAGACAATGAGCAGTTCTTC; CDR3: CASMRDNEQFF
D: .; J: TRBJ1-5; V: TRBV19; size: .; DNA: TGTGCCAGTAGGGGTGGAGGGCAAAGCTCTCAGCCCCAGCATTTT; CDR3: CASRGGGQSSQPQHF
D: TRBD2; J: TRBJ2-7; V: TRBV7-8; size: .; DNA: TGTGCCAGCAGCCCTACTAGCGGGAGCTTCTACGAGCAGTACTTC; CDR3: CASSPTSGSFYEQYF
D: TRBD2; J: TRBJ2-7; V: TRBV6-1; size: .; DNA: TGTGCCAGCAGTGCACCAGGGTCGGGAGCGGGAGTAGAGGAGCAGTACTTC; CDR3: CASSAPGSGAGVEEQYF
D: TRBD2; J: TRBJ2-3; V: TRBV5-4; size: .; DNA: TGTGCCAGCAGCTCGCCGGGACTAGCGGGAGGAGATACGCAGTATTTT; CDR3: CASSSPGLAGGDTQYF
D: TRBD2; J: TRBJ2-7; V: TRBV6-6; size: .; DNA: TGTGCCAGCAGTTACCTCGGGGGGGGTCCCTACGAGCAGTACTTC; CDR3: CASSYLGGGPYEQYF
D: TRBD2; J: TRBJ2-1; V: TRBV2; size: .; DNA: TGTGCCAGCAGCGACCTAGCGGGAGAAGGGAATGAGCAGTTCTTC; CDR3: CASSDLAGEGNEQFF
D: TRBD2; J: TRBJ2-7; V: TRBV11-1; size: .; DNA: TGTGCCAGCAGCCGGGAGGGGGGCGAGCAGTACTTC; CDR3: CASSREGGEQYF
D: TRBD1; J: TRBJ1-1; V: TRBV28; size: .; DNA: TGTGCCAGCAGTCCCCGACAGGGCTACACTGAAGCTTTCTTT; CDR3: CASSPRQGYTEAFF
D: .; J: TRBJ2-3; V: TRBV7-3; size: .; DNA: TGTGCCAGCAGCTTAACGGGTCAGGACTTAGCAGCCGATACGCAGTATTTT; CDR3: CASSLTGQDLAADTQYF
D: TRBD1; J: TRBJ2-7; V: TRBV27; size: .; DNA: TGTGCCAGCAGTTTACCGGGACAGAAACCCTACGAGCAGTACTTC; CDR3: CASSLPGQKPYEQYF
D: TRBD1; J: TRBJ1-1; V: TRBV7-9; size: once; DNA: TGTGCCAGCAGCTTAGAGGGGGCCCTGAACACTGAAGCTTTCTTT; CDR3: CASSLEGALNTEAFF
D: .; J: TRBJ2-1; V: TRBV19; size: .; DNA: TGTGCCAGTAGAAAGGGAGTATACAATGAGCAGTTCTTC; CDR3: CASRKGVYNEQFF
D: TRBD2; J: TRBJ2-7; V: TRBV9; size: once; DNA: TGTGCCAGCAGCCCCGGCGCTAGCGGAACCTACCAGCAGTACTTC; CDR3: CASSPGASGTYQQYF
D: TRBD2; J: TRBJ2-7; V: TRBV14; size: .; DNA: TGTGCCAGCAGCCGTGGACTAGCGGGACCTTACGAGCAGTACTTC; CDR3: CASSRGLAGPYEQYF
D: TRBD1; J: TRBJ1-5; V: TRBV19; size: .; DNA: TGTGCCAGTAGTATTGCCGGGACAGGGAACGGCAATCAGCCCCAGCATTTT; CDR3: CASSIAGTGNGNQPQHF
D: TRBD2; J: TRBJ2-2; V: TRBV5-6; size: .; DNA: TGTGCCAGCAGCTTGCGACTAGCCGGGACCGGGGAGCTGTTTTTT; CDR3: CASSLRLAGTGELFF
D: .; J: TRBJ2-1; V: TRBV4-1; size: .; DNA: TGCGCCAGCAGCCACGGGGGCTCTCCCCTCTACAATGAGCAGTTCTTC; CDR3: CASSHGGSPLYNEQFF
D: .; J: TRBJ1-1; V: TRBV11-2; size: .; DNA: TGTGCCAGCAGCTTAGGTCGGGTCGCTGAAGCTTTCTTT; CDR3: CASSLGRVAEAFF
D: .; J: TRBJ2-1; V: TRBV11-3; size: .; DNA: TGTGCCAGCAGCTTAGGGGCTAGCTTTAATGAGCAGTTCTTC; CDR3: CASSLGASFNEQFF
D: .; J: TRBJ2-1; V: TRBV2; size: .; DNA: TGTGCCAGCAGTGAATCGGTCGGTCAACTCTACAATGAGCAGTTCTTC; CDR3: CASSESVGQLYNEQFF
D: TRBD2; J: TRBJ2-1; V: TRBV7-2; size: .; DNA: TGTGCCAGCAGCCTTGTAGCGGGGGACTACAATGAGCAGTTCTTC; CDR3: CASSLVAGDYNEQFF
D: .; J: TRBJ2-7; V: TRBV27; size: .; DNA: TGTGCCAGCAGCCACGCCGATCGAGACGACCGTTTGCAGTACTTC; CDR3: CASSHADRDDRLQYF
D: TRBD1; J: TRBJ1-1; V: TRBV6-1; size: .; DNA: TGTGCCAGCAGTGAAGAAGGGGGCCTGAACACTGAAGCTTTCTTT; CDR3: CASSEEGGLNTEAFF
D: .; J: TRBJ2-5; V: TRBV11-1; size: .; DNA: TGTGCCAGCAGCTACGGGACTTTACAAGAGACCCAGTACTTC; CDR3: CASSYGTLQETQYF
D: .; J: TRBJ1-2; V: TRBV30; size: .; DNA: TGTGCCTGGAGTGTCGGGGGAGGCTACACCTTC; CDR3: CAWSVGGGYTF
D: .; J: TRBJ2-7; V: TRBV14; size: .; DNA: TGTGCCAGCACCTTCAAGGACAGCCATCCCTACGAGCAGTACTTC; CDR3: CASTFKDSHPYEQYF
D: TRBD2; J: TRBJ2-1; V: TRBV6-4; size: .; DNA: TGTGCCAGCAGTGAACTAGCGGGAGGGGGTGAGCAGTTCTTC; CDR3: CASSELAGGGEQFF
D: .; J: TRBJ2-1; V: TRBV7-3; size: .; DNA: TGTGCCAGCAGCCCCCGCGGGGGCGAAGTGAGGAATGAGCAGTTCTTC; CDR3: CASSPRGGEVRNEQFF
D: TRBD2; J: TRBJ2-1; V: TRBV19; size: .; DNA: TGTGCCAGTGGGGCCCCGCTAGCGGGAGTAGTGGAGCAGTTCTTC; CDR3: CASGAPLAGVVEQFF
D: .; J: TRBJ2-5; V: TRBV9; size: .; DNA: TGTGCCAGCAGCTCCGGGGCAGGGAACGGGGAGACCCAGTACTTC; CDR3: CASSSGAGNGETQYF
D: .; J: TRBJ2-3; V: TRBV9; size: once; DNA: TGTGCCAGCAGCGTTCGGGGGTGGGCAGATACGCAGTATTTT; CDR3: CASSVRGWADTQYF
D: .; J: TRBJ2-7; V: TRBV6-6; size: .; DNA: TGTGCCAGCAGGACCAACAGGGGGGGATACGAGCAGTACTTC; CDR3: CASRTNRGGYEQYF
D: .; J: TRBJ2-1; V: TRBV7-2; size: .; DNA: TGTGCCAGCAGCTTATTTGCTTCCTACAATGAGCAGTTCTTC; CDR3: CASSLFASYNEQFF
D: .; J: TRBJ2-3; V: TRBV7-9; size: once; DNA: TGTGCCAGCAGACGTAGCACAGATACGCAGTATTTT; CDR3: CASRRSTDTQYF
D: TRBD2; J: TRBJ2-1; V: TRBV6-5; size: .; DNA: TGTGCCAGCAGTTCGACTAGCGGATACAATGAGCAGTTCTTC; CDR3: CASSSTSGYNEQFF
D: TRBD2; J: TRBJ2-3; V: TRBV13; size: .; DNA: TGTGCCAGCAGCTTACTACTAGCGGGAGTCGGAGGAACAGATACGCAGTATTTT; CDR3: CASSLLLAGVGGTDTQYF
D: TRBD1; J: TRBJ2-7; V: TRBV6-5; size: once; DNA: TGTGCCAGCAGTTACGGGACAGAAATTTACGAGCAGTACTTC; CDR3: CASSYGTEIYEQYF